A single sample gave rise to the 17 T cell receptor beta chains below, sequenced in a study of T cell repertoires in ileal Crohn's disease (dated by TCRdb to between 2018 and 2021). Reading the label with the study, this specimen's time point is: neoterminal ileum biopsy at postoperative endoscopy, about 6 months after surgery. The receptor library was made with the immunoSEQ multiplex PCR assay. TCRdb provides this immuneACCESS table in a form limited to in-frame rearrangements. Some clones are lacking; in checked studies, under half of them reflect an unresolved V gene, and why the rest are absent is not known. The sample has approximately 2,500 clones on record, 86% of them singletons. Jointly, the top ten make up more than 9.5% of the sample. The sample taken for sequencing was ileal tissue. Receptors originate from an adult with Crohn's disease.

The chain uses TRBV6-1 and TRBJ2-2, with D possibly matching TRBD2 (6 bases). This CDR3 region has 13 residues. V was trimmed by 4 bases and J by 6 bases, leaving 9 bases between them. CDR1 and CDR2 from the germline V gene are MNHNS and SASEGT. As DNA, the CDR3 is TGTGCCAGCAGTGGCGGGGAAGCCGGGGAGCTGTTTTTT. Translation: CASSGGEAGELFF.

This CDR3 reads CASTPTGLTSSYNSPLHF. As DNA, the CDR3 is TGTGCCAGCACTCCTACAGGGCTTACCAGCTCCTATAATTCACCCCTCCACTTT. The gene calls are TRBV27 and TRBJ1-6, with D tentatively TRBD1 (6 bases). Germline CDR1 reads MNHEY; CDR2 reads SMNVEV (reference sequence). V dropped 7 bases and J dropped 0 bases, with 19 bases sitting between them. The length of the CDR3 is 18 residues.

The chain links TRBV6-4 to TRBJ2-6; 7 bases are a match to TRBD1. CDR1 and CDR2 from the germline V gene are MRHNA and SNTAGT. After removal of 10 bases from V and 0 bases from J, the junction contained 6 bases not matched to a gene. This CDR3 comprises 15 residues. Here the CDR3 DNA reads TGTGCCACCGGGACAGACCACTCTGGGGCCAACGTCCTGACTTTC. Its protein product is CATGTDHSGANVLTF.

The chain carries TRBV5-1 and TRBJ1-5; perhaps TRBD1 as D (5 bases). Trimming left V 4 bases short and J 11 bases short, with 22 bases between. Looked up from germline, CDR1 is SGHRS and CDR2 is YFSETQ. This CDR3 region has 15 residues. The CDR3 region is CASSIPPGPDLAQHF. For the CDR3, the DNA is TGCGCCAGCAGCATACCGCCGGGGCCCGATTTGGCCCAGCATTTT.

This chain links TRBV6-6 with TRBJ1-1, with D possibly matching TRBD1 (6 bases). Trimming stripped 2 bases from V and 11 bases from J, with 12 bases between. CDR3 size: 12 residues. From germline, CDR1 is MNHNY and CDR2 SVGAGI (reference sequence). The CDR3 loop is CASSYEGVGAFF. Here the CDR3 DNA reads TGTGCCAGCAGTTACGAGGGGGTCGGGGCTTTCTTT.

The chain employs TRBV28 and TRBJ2-2; D is unresolved. Trimming removed 1 base at V and 0 bases at J, with 6 bases between. Germline loops: CDR1 MDHEN, CDR2 SYDVKM. The CDR3 is 15 amino acids. CDR3 nucleotide sequence: TGTGCCAGCAGTTTATATATGGCGAACACCGGGGAGCTGTTTTTT. It translates to CASSLYMANTGELFF.

This chain joins TRBV6-6 and TRBJ1-1, with TRBD1 matching 9 bases. Germline CDR1 reads MNHNY; CDR2 reads SVGAGI (reference sequence). The CDR3 sequence is 16 residues long. Trimming cost V 7 bases and J 2 bases; bases outside gene matches: 11. CDR3 amino acids: CASTLIQGAGNTEAFF. The CDR3 region has the DNA TGTGCCAGCACCCTAATACAGGGGGCGGGAAACACTGAAGCTTTCTTT.

The genes are TRBV5-4 and TRBJ1-2, with 7 nucleotides matching TRBD1. The germline V gene encodes CDR1 SGHNT and CDR2 YYREEE (reference sequence). The V segment lost 4 bases and the J segment 3 bases; nucleotides outside the gene matches: 3. This CDR3 spans 13 amino acids. The CDR3 reads CASSGGQHYGYTF. The CDR3 bases are TGTGCCAGCAGCGGGGGACAGCACTATGGCTACACCTTC.

The DNA for the CDR3 is TGTGCCAGCCACAGGGTCCTGAACACTGAAGCTTTCTTT. Translated: CASHRVLNTEAFF. The chain employs TRBV9 and TRBJ1-1; a possible D gene is TRBD1 (6 bases). The CDR3 sequence is 13 residues long. With 7 bases removed from V and 0 bases from J, the gap between germline ends came to 10 bases. Germline loops: CDR1 SGDLS, CDR2 YYNGEE.

V usage is TRBV29-1 and J usage is TRBJ2-7; D not resolved. CDR1 and CDR2 from the germline V gene are SQVTM and ANQGSEA. The V end was cut by 4 bases, the J end by 5 bases, with 6 bases between. The CDR3 extends over 10 amino acids. The CDR3 DNA is TGCAGCGTTGTACAACACGAGCAGTACTTC. It is translated as CSVVQHEQYF.

The J gene is TRBJ1-3, the V gene TRBV4-2, with D possibly matching TRBD1 (5 bases). Germline loops: CDR1 LGHNA, CDR2 YNFKEQ. V was trimmed by 0 bases and J by 4 bases, leaving 10 bases between them. The CDR3 runs 15 residues. The CDR3 coding sequence is TGTGCCAGCAGCCAAGAAATCAGGGCCGGAAACACCATATATTTT. Its protein is CASSQEIRAGNTIYF.

This clone is a singleton in its sample. This chain uses TRBV5-1 with TRBJ1-1; 8 nucleotides line up with TRBD1. V lost 3 bases, J lost 3 bases, and 4 bases stayed unmatched. This CDR3 has 14 amino acids. Germline CDR1 is SGHRS and CDR2 is YFSETQ. This CDR3 reads CASSWGTGYTEAFF. The CDR3, as DNA: TGCGCCAGCAGCTGGGGGACAGGCTACACTGAAGCTTTCTTT.

V and J are TRBV25-1 and TRBJ1-6; weak D call: TRBD1 (6 bases). This CDR3 is 13 amino acids long. V was clipped by 6 bases and J by 7 bases, with 10 bases between them. Germline lookup yields CDR1 MGHDK and CDR2 SYGVNS. The chain's CDR3 is CASSSTGNSPLHF. CDR3 in DNA: TGTGCCAGCAGCTCCACAGGGAATTCACCCCTCCACTTT. The full variable domain, in which reference TRBV25-1 and TRBJ1-6 provide the parts outside the CDR3, is EADIYQTPRYLVIGTGKKITLECSQTMGHDKMYWYQQDPGMELHLIHYSYGVNSTEKGDLSSESTVSRIRTEHFPLTLESARPSHTSQYLCASSSTGNSPLHFGNGTRLTVT.

This sequence joins TRBV9 and TRBJ2-1; 10 bases line up with TRBD2. J gave up 13 bases and V 2 bases, and 21 bases lay outside the gene matches. Germline V gives CDR1 SGDLS, CDR2 YYNGEE. CDR3 length equals 18 residues. The CDR3 DNA sequence: TGTGCCAGCAGCGTTACGGCTACAGCGGGAGGGCTCAGGGTTGAACAGTTCTTC. Translating gives CASSVTATAGGLRVEQFF.

The chain combines TRBV14 with TRBJ2-5, with 14 positions matching TRBD2. The V gene end was trimmed by 6 bases and the J gene end by 5 bases; junction bases not matched to a gene: 5. The germline V gene has CDR1 SGHDN and CDR2 FVKESK. The CDR3 runs 15 residues. The DNA of the CDR3 is TGTGCCAGCAGAGGGACTAGCGGGAGTTCGGAGACCCAGTACTTC. Its translation: CASRGTSGSSETQYF.

The chain couples TRBV29-1 to TRBJ2-3; 11 positions agree with TRBD1. Trimming at V came to 7 bases and at J to 5 bases, leaving 8 bases not matched to a gene. The CDR3 is 14 residues long. CDR1 and CDR2 from the germline V gene are SQVTM and ANQGSEA. The CDR3 spells CSGSGTGGIDTQYF. In nucleotides, the CDR3 is TGCAGCGGATCCGGGACAGGGGGTATAGATACGCAGTATTTT.

The chain couples TRBV23-1 to TRBJ2-1, with D perhaps TRBD2 (6 bases). TRBV23-1 is designated an ORF whose function remains uncertain. The germline V and J ends were trimmed by 6 bases and 4 bases, with 19 bases remaining between them. The CDR3 is made up of 16 amino acids. In DNA form, the CDR3 reads TGCGCCAGCAGCCCTAGCGTCAGAAGTTTTTACAATGAGCAGTTCTTC. Residues: CASSPSVRSFYNEQFF.